The 21 T cell receptor beta chains listed next were all sequenced from one sample in a study of T cells in Graves' hyperthyroidism and ophthalmopathy. Regions amplified from RNA transcripts were the TCR beta CDR3 regions. HTBI primers were the set used in a first-round RT-PCR of the TCR CDR3. TCRdb reprocessed the multiplex PCR reads with MiXCR, giving one entry per CDR3 protein. Of under 450,000 distinct CDR3 sequences detected, 15% to 17% appear once; the ten largest clones hold roughly 8%. The specimen sequenced was blood. Source of these receptors: a woman between 18 and 29 years old with Graves' hyperthyroidism.

The V call is TRBV5-1, the J call TRBJ2-6; D is tentatively TRBD1 or TRBD2 (5 bases each). The germline CDR1 and CDR2 sequences are SGHRS and YFSETQ. The CDR3 runs 16 residues. The ends were cut back, 4 bases at V and 0 bases at J, with 11 bases in the middle. CDR3 DNA: TGCGCCAGCAGCGCTAAGGGGAGCTCTGGGGCCAACGTCCTGACTTTC. Protein: CASSAKGSSGANVLTF.

This clonotype was seen many times. The chain links TRBV6-1 to TRBJ2-7; D not certain. The CDR3 runs 12 residues. Between the trimmed V and J ends, which lost 1 base and 6 bases, there was a span of 7 bases. Germline V gene data show CDR1 as MNHNS and CDR2 as SASEGT. CDR3 nucleotide sequence: TGTGCCAGCAGTGAAGATCGTCTCGAGCAGTACTTC. This translates into CASSEDRLEQYF.

This clonotype has at least ten counts. The chain links TRBV28 to TRBJ2-2; TRBD2 matches at 7 bases. Unmatched junction bases numbered 15, after V lost 8 bases and J lost 9 bases. CDR1 and CDR2 from the germline V gene are MDHEN and SYDVKM. This CDR3 has 15 amino acids. CDR3 coding DNA: TGTGCCAGCCTTGGAGGTCTAGCGGCGGGCCGGGAGCTGTTTTTT. It encodes CASLGGLAAGRELFF.

This clonotype was found many times. The rearrangement links TRBV20-1 to TRBJ1-4; no reliable D call. In germline, CDR1 is DFQATT, CDR2 SNEGSKA (reference sequence). Trimming shortened V by 0 bases and J by 5 bases, and 10 bases separated the two germline ends. The CDR3 runs to 14 residues. The CDR3 here is CSARDLQRNEKLFF. The DNA for the CDR3 is TGCAGTGCTAGAGATTTACAGAGGAATGAAAAACTGTTTTTT.

This chain links TRBV5-5 with TRBJ2-7; 8 bases fit TRBD1. Germline lookup yields CDR1 SGHKS and CDR2 YYEKEE (reference sequence). Trimming removed 3 bases from V and 5 bases from J; junction bases left unmatched: 13. CDR3 length: 16 amino acids. This CDR3 reads CASSSDRGRGQNEQYF. CDR3 DNA: TGTGCCAGCAGCTCGGATCGGGGCAGGGGGCAGAACGAGCAGTACTTC. Full variable domain (rest looked up from reference TRBV5-5 and TRBJ2-7): DAGVTQSPTHLIKTRGQQVTLRCSPISGHKSVSWYQQVLGQGPQFIFQYYEKEERGRGNFPDRFSARQFPNYSSELNVNALLLGDSALYLCASSSDRGRGQNEQYFGPGTRLTVT.

This clonotype was counted at least ten times. V usage is TRBV12-3 or TRBV12-4 and J usage is TRBJ1-2; 7 bases are shared with TRBD1. The ends lost 5 bases at V and 0 bases at J; junction bases unmatched: 3. The CDR3 runs to 14 residues. CDR3 loop: CASSRGQSNYGYTF. DNA of the CDR3: TGTGCCAGCAGTAGGGGACAGTCTAACTATGGCTACACCTTC.

This clonotype has only a few counts. V is TRBV27 and J is TRBJ1-4, with TRBD1 as a possible D gene (6 bases). V lost 3 bases and J lost 8, with 13 bases in between. CDR1 is MNHEY and CDR2 is SMNVEV in the germline V gene (reference sequence). The CDR3 is made up of 14 amino acids. CDR3 in amino acids: CASSFGQFGEKLFF. The CDR3, as DNA: TGTGCCAGCAGTTTCGGACAGTTCGGGGAAAAACTGTTTTTT.

This clonotype has more than one count but fewer than ten. The chain is built from TRBV11-1 and TRBJ2-2; possible D gene TRBD2, 5 bases. This CDR3 is 14 amino acids long. Trimming pared 1 base from V and 6 bases from J, leaving 9 bases between. Per the germline V gene, CDR1 is SGHAT and CDR2 is FQDESV (reference sequence). DNA of the CDR3: TGTGCCAGCAGCTTAGGGGTGGGAGCCGGGGAGCTGTTTTTT. Translation gives CASSLGVGAGELFF.

This sequence joins TRBV20-1 and TRBJ1-1, with D tentatively TRBD1 (6 bases). Per germline, CDR1 DFQATT and CDR2 SNEGSKA (reference sequence). The CDR3 contains 13 residues. For the CDR3, the DNA is TGCTCGGGGGGGGGGCGGGGGGGTACTGAAGCTTTCTTT. This encodes CSGGGRGGTEAFF.

V usage is TRBV3-1 and J usage is TRBJ1-2; TRBD1 agrees at 9 bases. V lost 3 bases to trimming and J lost 6 bases; unmatched junction nucleotides: 2. CDR1 and CDR2 (germline): LGHDT, YNNKEL (reference sequence). The CDR3 spans 13 residues. CDR3 in amino acids: CASSHGDRDGYTF. CDR3 DNA sequence: TGTGCCAGCAGCCACGGGGACAGGGATGGCTACACCTTC.

The chain joins TRBV12-3 or TRBV12-4 to TRBJ2-2; TRBD1 might be the D (5 bases). CDR3 length equals 15 residues. Trimming shortened V by 6 bases and J by 2 bases, and 13 bases separated the two germline ends. In DNA, the CDR3 is TGTGCCAGCAGACCCGACAGTGATAACACCGGGGAGCTGTTTTTT. It yields the protein CASRPDSDNTGELFF.

This clonotype occurred a few times. A read error may be the cause here, since a much bigger clone is one base away. The chain has TRBV6-1 and TRBJ1-1, with 8 bases matching TRBD1. The CDR3 has 13 residues. V trimming: 3 bases; J trimming: 7 bases; junction bases outside the gene matches: 4. Germline V gene sequence: CDR1 MNHNS, CDR2 SASEGT. The CDR3 spells CASSDEDRGEAFF. CDR3 DNA sequence: TGTGCCAGCAGTGATGAAGACAGGGGTGAAGCTTTCTTT.

This clonotype was seen repeatedly, ten times or more. This CDR3 is CASSGSGRRLDEQFF. Here the CDR3 DNA reads TGTGCCAGCAGCGGGTCCGGGAGGAGACTCGATGAGCAGTTCTTC. V usage is TRBV9 and J usage is TRBJ2-1, with 7 positions matching TRBD2. This CDR3 region has 15 residues. The germline gives CDR1 SGDLS, CDR2 YYNGEE. V was pared by 3 bases and J by 8 bases, with 11 bases of the junction left unmatched.

This clonotype was seen at least ten times. The chain has TRBV2 and TRBJ2-1; TRBD1 might be the D (7 bases). Germline CDR1 is SNHLY and CDR2 is FYNNEI. V was shortened by 6 bases and J by 4 bases, with 13 bases between the two germline ends. CDR3 size: 14 residues. CDR3 sequence: CASRGGQSYNEQFF. In DNA, the CDR3 is TGTGCCAGCAGGGGGGGACAGAGTTACAATGAGCAGTTCTTC.

The rearrangement uses TRBV5-8 and TRBJ2-4; perhaps TRBD2 as D (5 bases). Germline CDR1 SGHTS, CDR2 YDEGEE. Trimming left V 0 bases short and J 5 bases short, with 15 bases between. The CDR3 has 16 residues. The CDR3 sequence: CASSLERLGLENIQYF. CDR3 coding DNA: TGTGCCAGCAGCTTGGAGCGGCTAGGCCTAGAAAACATTCAGTACTTC.

The chain couples TRBV12-3 or TRBV12-4 to TRBJ1-1, with no clear D. V shed 2 bases and J shed 3 bases, with 7 bases lying between them. The CDR3 is 13 amino acids. CDR3 sequence reads: CASSLSMDTEAFF. Written as DNA, the CDR3 is TGTGCCAGCAGTTTATCTATGGACACTGAAGCTTTCTTT.

The chain couples TRBV20-1 to TRBJ2-1, with D uncertain. This CDR3 region has 15 residues. The germline gives CDR1 DFQATT, CDR2 SNEGSKA (reference sequence). V was cut by 6 bases and J by 7 bases, with 22 bases left in between. The CDR3 sequence: CSAPARPTSSNEQFF. The CDR3 nucleotides are TGCAGTGCCCCCGCCCGGCCCACGAGTTCAAATGAGCAGTTCTTC.

This clonotype was detected many times. The chain uses TRBV12-3 or TRBV12-4 and TRBJ2-1; D is undetermined. The CDR3 covers 12 residues. The V gene lost 4 bases and the J gene lost 6 bases, with 7 bases spanning the gap. CDR3 nucleotides: TGTGCCAGCAGTTACTATAGCAATGAGCAGTTCTTC. It codes for CASSYYSNEQFF.

This chain links TRBV30 with TRBJ1-5; TRBD1 is a possible D gene (6 bases). V was pared by 2 bases and J by 7 bases, with 18 bases between. There are 15 residues in the CDR3. CDR1 and CDR2 (germline): GTSNPN, SVGIG (reference sequence). The CDR3 DNA follows: TGTGCCTGGAGTCTTGGCAGGGGACGTGAACAGCCCCAGCATTTT. It is translated as CAWSLGRGREQPQHF. Drawing the rest from reference TRBV30 and TRBJ1-5, the complete variable domain is SQTIHQWPATLVQPVGSPLSLECTVEGTSNPNLYWYRQAAGRGLQLLFYSVGIGQISSEVPQNLSASRPQDRQFILSSKKLLLSDSGFYLCAWSLGRGREQPQHFGDGTRLSIL.

CDR3 loop: CSARDSGTGDPYEQYF. CDR3 DNA: TGCAGTGCTAGAGATTCCGGGACAGGGGATCCCTACGAGCAGTACTTC. The chain recombines TRBV20-1 with TRBJ2-7; 10 nucleotides align to TRBD1. Germline loops: CDR1 DFQATT, CDR2 SNEGSKA (reference sequence). CDR3 length equals 16 residues. Trimming took 0 bases from V and 2 from J; bases not matched to a gene: 7.

This clonotype occurred a few times. The J gene is TRBJ1-1, the V gene TRBV3-1; 7 positions agree with TRBD1. The CDR3 loop spans 13 amino acids. Trimming at V came to 6 bases and at J to 5 bases, leaving 6 bases not matched to a gene. The V gene's germline CDR1 is LGHDT and CDR2 YNNKEL (reference sequence). CDR3 protein: CASSLDRWTEAFF. The CDR3 nucleotides read TGTGCCAGCAGTCTGGACAGGTGGACTGAAGCTTTCTTT.